This TCR beta chain was recorded in a study of T cells expressing NK-cell markers. Findings and caveats of the study: In a group of roughly 6 donors, dominant NKG2C+ clonotypes represented about 1.0-7.5% of CD8+ T cells. Also leading the CD3+CD56-NKG2C+ fraction in a handful of donors were these clonotypes.

In regard to this clonotype: Its antigen is not identified.

CDR3 size: 16 residues. Germline CDR1 MNHEY, CDR2 SMNVEV (reference sequence). TCR beta cDNA was made by 5'RACE template switching with UMIs. For each CDR3 protein, TCRdb gives one entry from its re-call of the 5' RACE reads, without DNA. This table lists more than 250,000 distinct CDR3 sequences. Source material: blood T cells: a sorted CD56 or NKG2C T cell subset, CD4+ or CD8+ T cells, or bulk PBMC T cells (not recorded which). This chain joins TRBV27 and TRBJ2-5; TCRdb's assignment of TRBD2 cannot be checked, as there is no DNA. The receptor's source is a man between 18 and 35 years old in good health. CDR3: CANTPPGLLMGETQYF.